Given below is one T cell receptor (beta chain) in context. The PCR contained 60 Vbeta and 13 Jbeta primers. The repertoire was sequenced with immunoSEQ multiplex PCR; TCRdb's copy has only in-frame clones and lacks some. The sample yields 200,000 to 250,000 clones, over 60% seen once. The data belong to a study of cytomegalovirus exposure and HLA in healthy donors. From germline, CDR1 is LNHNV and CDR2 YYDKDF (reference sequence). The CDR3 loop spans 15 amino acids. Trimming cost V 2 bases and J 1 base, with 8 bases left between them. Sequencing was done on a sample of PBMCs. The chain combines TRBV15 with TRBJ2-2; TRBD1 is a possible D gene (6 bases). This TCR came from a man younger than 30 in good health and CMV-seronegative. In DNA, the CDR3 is TGTGCCACCAGCAGATTGGACAGGAACACCGGGGAGCTGTTTTTT. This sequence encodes CATSRLDRNTGELFF.